The clone carrying this TCR beta chain was counted ten times or more. The antigen remains undetermined. The record originates from a study of T-cell reconstitution after alpha-beta-depleted transplantation in children. Preparing the TCRbeta library involved the use of unique molecular identifiers. TCRdb reanalysed the PCR reads using MiXCR and keeps one entry per CDR3 protein. The repertoire includes about 600,000 distinct CDR3 sequences, under 25% of them detected once, and 11% to 15% sits in the top ten. General study results and limits: Reportedly, roughly two months post-transplant, alpha-beta T cells arose from several hundred expanded graft clones. Hyperexpanded clones declined; after one year, newly produced T cells mostly supplied diversity. Where some patients showed high TCRbeta diversity at day 60, it came from recipient T cells and thymic progenitors that had survived.

The clonotype comes from a boy in the first two years of life who had a stem cell transplant for acute myeloid leukemia, so the T cells may come from the graft donor. This specimen consisted of PBMCs, mostly from graft donor cells, obtained 360 days after TCRalphabeta/CD19-depleted stem cell transplant.

The CDR3 region has the DNA TGCAGTGCTAGAGCTAAAGGGAGTGGAGAGACCCAGTACTTC. Translation gives CSARAKGSGETQYF. This chain uses TRBV20-1 with TRBJ2-5; possibly TRBD2 for D (5 bases). This CDR3 comprises 14 residues. V was trimmed by 1 base and J by 4 bases, leaving 13 bases between them. Germline V gives CDR1 DFQATT, CDR2 SNEGSKA (reference sequence).